This TCR beta chain was sequenced for a study of T cells in Graves' hyperthyroidism and ophthalmopathy. Amplified regions were TCR beta CDR3 sequences from RNA transcripts. The TCR CDR3 was amplified in a first-round RT-PCR using the HTBI primer set. TCRdb ran MiXCR on the multiplex PCR reads and lists one entry per CDR3 protein. The sample gives roughly 650,000 distinct CDR3 sequences, around 16% of which show up once; roughly 3.4% is in the top ten. This clonotype showed up many times. The target antigen is unknown. Regarding the study as a whole: Model predictions of ophthalmopathy came a median approximately 6.5 months before onset. In blood, most of the thyroid clonotypes expanded above 0.001 were also present.

Material for sequencing was blood. This sequence originates from a woman between 40 and 55 years old with Graves' ophthalmopathy.

CDR3 protein: CASSLVQGTGELFF. The CDR3, as DNA: TGTGCCAGCAGCTTAGTACAGGGCACCGGGGAGCTGTTTTTT. The chain combines TRBV7-9 with TRBJ2-2; D might be TRBD1 (6 bases). Germline V gene lookup returns CDR1 SEHNR and CDR2 FQNEAQ (reference sequence). Between the trimmed V and J ends, which lost 1 base and 4 bases, there was a span of 7 bases. The CDR3 contains 14 residues.